The source of this T cell receptor beta chain is a study of neoadjuvant anti-PD-1 for oral cavity cancer. Study as a whole: Non-progressing patients received a fourth nivolumab dose near day 43, then surgery on days 50-56.

CDR3 length equals 16 residues. V lost 4 bases and J lost 1; bases outside the gene matches: 9. CDR1 is SGHVS and CDR2 is FQNEAQ in the germline V gene. Overall study results and limits: Only three patients per response group were TCR-analyzed; validation needed.

Patients had newly diagnosed, untreated stage II-IVA oral cavity squamous cell carcinoma. Repertoires were generated with immunoSEQ multiplex PCR, while TCRdb's copy carries only in-frame clones and drops some. The table shows 30,000 to 35,000 clones, with 80% to 90% occurring only once. In the case of this clone: Antigen unknown.

This sequence was found in a person aged 35 to 85 with oral cavity squamous cell carcinoma. Sequenced material: PBMCs, taken before nivolumab (anti-PD-1) treatment. The genes are TRBV7-8 and TRBJ2-7; 8 nucleotides line up with TRBD1. CDR3 nucleotide sequence: TGTGCCAGCAGCTCAACCAGGGGGCTAAGGTCCTACGAGCAGTACTTC. Translation gives CASSSTRGLRSYEQYF.